The 16 T cell receptor beta chains below come from one sample, sequenced in a study of shared clonotypes between healthy human individuals (dated by TCRdb to 2019 to 2021). Library preparation was by the immunoSEQ multiplex PCR assay. In TCRdb, the immuneACCESS table is reduced to in-frame sequences with V and J assigned. These tables do not hold every clone; where another copy was compared, an unresolved V gene accounts for under half, and the others remain unexplained. In all, the sample holds around 1,100,000 clones, and around 77% of those were seen once. The top ten hold 0.89% of the sample. Sequencing used memory CD4+ T cells from PBMCs. Read against the paper, the sample's cell subset or site label means: CD45RA-negative fraction. Source of these receptors: a young man in good health. Some clones in this sample may be carry-over from other donors' samples.

V usage is TRBV5-4 and J usage is TRBJ2-7, with a possible D match to TRBD2 (6 bases). The CDR3 covers 14 residues. CDR1 SGHNT and CDR2 YYREEE come from the germline V gene (reference sequence). Between the trimmed V and J ends, which lost 4 bases and 7 bases, there was a span of 18 bases. In DNA form, the CDR3 reads TGTGCCAGCAGCGCAGGACGGGAGTACGGGGAGCAGTACTTC. It yields the protein CASSAGREYGEQYF.

The chain couples TRBV7-2 to TRBJ2-5; D ambiguous. V was cut by 2 bases and J by 10 bases, with 11 bases left in between. CDR1 and CDR2 from the germline V gene are SGHTA and FQGNSA. The CDR3 is made up of 12 amino acids. This chain's CDR3 is CASSLQYKGQYF. In DNA form, the CDR3 reads TGTGCCAGCAGCTTACAGTATAAAGGCCAGTACTTC.

At least ten counts were recorded for this clone. The chain is built from TRBV5-4 and TRBJ1-2; D possibly corresponds to TRBD1 (6 bases). Trimming took 0 bases from V and 9 from J, leaving 15 bases between them. The CDR3 has 14 amino acids. Germline CDR1 and CDR2: SGHNT and YYREEE (reference sequence). CDR3 amino acids: CASSLEIGTPRYTF. The CDR3 DNA sequence: TGTGCCAGCAGCTTGGAAATCGGGACACCCCGCTACACCTTC.

The rearrangement uses TRBV4-2 and TRBJ2-3; 10 bases align to TRBD2. Germline CDR1 reads LGHNA; CDR2 reads YNFKEQ. The CDR3 runs to 16 residues. V trimming: 5 bases; J trimming: 4 bases; junction bases outside the gene matches: 9. This CDR3 reads CASSVLAGEGADTQYF. The CDR3 region has the DNA TGTGCCAGCAGCGTCCTAGCGGGAGAAGGGGCAGATACGCAGTATTTT.

The V gene is TRBV6-1, the J gene TRBJ2-5; D unresolved. There are 14 residues in the CDR3. With 2 bases removed from V and 7 bases from J, the gap between germline ends came to 14 bases. Germline assignment: CDR1 MNHNS and CDR2 SASEGT. Here the CDR3 reads CASSEIGFTGTQYF. The CDR3 nucleotides read TGTGCCAGCAGTGAAATAGGCTTTACCGGGACCCAGTACTTC.

The gene calls are TRBV11-2 and TRBJ2-1; 7 nucleotides agree with TRBD2. This CDR3 has 17 amino acids. With 2 bases clipped from V and 2 bases from J, the junction kept 9 bases outside the gene matches. Germline V gives CDR1 SGHAT, CDR2 FQNNGV. The CDR3 reads CASSLTWGGDTYNEQFF. The CDR3, as DNA: TGTGCCAGCAGCTTAACATGGGGGGGAGACACCTACAATGAGCAGTTCTTC.

The V and J genes are TRBV30 and TRBJ1-2; a possible D gene is TRBD1 (5 bases). This CDR3 comprises 13 residues. Germline V CDR1 and CDR2: GTSNPN, SVGIG (reference sequence). V was trimmed by 1 base and J by 2 bases, leaving 8 bases between them. CDR3 region: CAWSAGLNYGYTF. CDR3 bases: TGTGCCTGGAGTGCGGGACTCAACTATGGCTACACCTTC.

The chain joins TRBV6-6 to TRBJ1-1, with D uncertain. V was clipped by 0 bases and J by 6 bases, with 11 bases between them. Germline V gene data show CDR1 as MNHNY and CDR2 as SVGAGI (reference sequence). The CDR3 is 14 residues long. CDR3 region: CASSYSEGIPEAFF. The CDR3 DNA reads TGTGCCAGCAGTTACTCTGAGGGTATCCCTGAAGCTTTCTTT.

This clone was recorded only once. The rearrangement joins TRBV5-1 to TRBJ1-1; 8 bases map to TRBD1. CDR1 SGHRS and CDR2 YFSETQ come from the germline V gene. J gave up 5 bases and V 3 bases, and 9 bases lay outside the gene matches. This CDR3 has 15 residues. CDR3 bases: TGCGCCAGCAGCTCCGGACAGGGTTCGGGAACTGAAGCTTTCTTT. Translation gives CASSSGQGSGTEAFF.

This clone was detected a few times. The V and J genes are TRBV28 and TRBJ2-3; 9 positions match TRBD2. J lost 2 bases, V lost 5 bases, and 14 bases had no gene match. The CDR3 extends over 18 amino acids. The V gene's germline CDR1 is MDHEN and CDR2 SYDVKM. CDR3 sequence reads: CASSPAGGLARNTDTQYF. The DNA of the CDR3 is TGTGCCAGCAGTCCAGCGGGAGGACTAGCGAGGAACACAGATACGCAGTATTTT.

V gene TRBV5-1 combines with J gene TRBJ1-1; 11 nucleotides agree with TRBD1. The CDR3 length is 15 residues. J gave up 6 bases and V 4 bases, and 8 bases lay outside the gene matches. Germline V gives CDR1 SGHRS, CDR2 YFSETQ. CDR3 amino acids: CASSLDRGQVAEAFF. In nucleotides, the CDR3 is TGCGCCAGCAGCCTGGACAGGGGGCAAGTCGCTGAAGCTTTCTTT.

The rearrangement joins TRBV6-6 to TRBJ2-2; tentative D call: TRBD1 (6 bases). Germline CDR1 and CDR2: MNHNY and SVGAGI (reference sequence). Trimming cost V 2 bases and J 4 bases, with 14 bases left between them. The CDR3 length is 16 residues. The CDR3 spells CASSYGRTGPTGELFF. CDR3 DNA: TGTGCCAGCAGTTACGGACGTACAGGGCCCACCGGGGAGCTGTTTTTT.

This clone was counted between two and nine times. This chain connects TRBV6-5 to TRBJ1-4; D might be TRBD1 (6 bases). Trimming removed 7 bases at V and 5 bases at J, with 14 bases between. Germline CDR1 and CDR2: MNHEY and SVGAGI. CDR3 length: 14 amino acids. CDR3 loop: CASKLGTLNEKLFF. The CDR3 DNA sequence: TGTGCCAGCAAGCTCGGGACACTGAATGAAAAACTGTTTTTT.

Of note for this clone: Different DNA sequences within this sample yield the same CDR3. CDR3: CASSLERSYNEQFF. The CDR3 DNA follows: TGCGCCAGCAGCTTGGAGAGGTCCTACAATGAGCAGTTCTTC. The chain joins TRBV5-1 to TRBJ2-1; D remains ambiguous. Trimming shortened V by 0 bases and J by 1 base, and 5 bases separated the two germline ends. This CDR3 spans 14 amino acids. The germline CDR1 and CDR2 sequences are SGHRS and YFSETQ.

This chain joins TRBV7-2 and TRBJ2-3, with 9 bases that match TRBD2. With 4 bases clipped from V and 1 base from J, the junction kept 3 bases outside the gene matches. Germline CDR1 reads SGHTA; CDR2 reads FQGNSA. The CDR3 is 15 amino acids. CDR3 loop: CASSSAGGGTDTQYF. DNA of the CDR3: TGTGCCAGCAGCTCGGCGGGAGGGGGCACAGATACGCAGTATTTT.

Concerning this clone: A read error may account for a junction end that differs from germline. The same CDR3 is also encoded by other DNA sequences in this sample. V and J are TRBV30 and TRBJ1-1; D unclear. The CDR3 length is 13 residues. CDR1 and CDR2 from the germline V gene are GTSNPN and SVGIG (reference sequence). DNA of the CDR3: TGTGCCTGGAGGGAACCGTCGCGCACTGAAGCCTTCTTT. Amino acids: CAWREPSRTEAFF.